This TCR beta chain was documented in a study of regulatory T cells in long-lasting Graves disease. Study-level background: Positivity for TSH receptor antibodies plus over 5 years of antithyroid drugs meant persistent Graves' disease.

Both iRepertoire HTBI primers and Arm-PCR of CDR3 regions were used to build the TCR beta libraries. MiXCR was run by TCRdb on the multiplex PCR reads, yielding one entry per CDR3 protein. The sample consists of some 440,000 distinct CDR3 sequences, less than 25% of them appearing once. Worth noting for this clonotype: The junction departs from the called germline gene at one end, perhaps through a read error.

The sample's time point: persistent/refractory GD, antithyroid drugs over 5 years with positive TRAb. From RNA extracted from PBMCs, the TCR library was made. American Thyroid Association guidelines served as the basis for diagnosing Graves' disease. The sequence was obtained from a female donor with Graves disease. Sequences were derived from peripheral blood mononuclear cells (PBMCs), sampled when the disease was refractory, from a patient treated with antithyroid drugs.

CDR3 loop: CASSFITGGYTGELFF. In DNA, the CDR3 is TGCGCCAGCAGCTTCATCACAGGGGGATACACCGGGGAGCTGTTTTTT. The V call is TRBV7-9, the J call TRBJ2-2; 8 bases map to TRBD1. Germline CDR1 SEHNR, CDR2 FQNEAQ (reference sequence). This CDR3 region has 16 residues.